The following is a T cell receptor (beta chain) sequence with its context. This clonotype has at least ten counts. Its target antigen remains unknown. Per-base qualities were not stored, and no clone one base away is much larger. The data were obtained in a study of low-dose radiotherapy and immunotherapy resistance in tumors (dated by TCRdb to 2021 to 2024). Notes on the research overall: In Cohort 1, each fraction delivered 0.5 Gy every 2 weeks, and the prescribed total PTV dose was 6.5 Gy. Cohort 2 received 1 Gy per fraction every two weeks, with a total of 13 Gy over 26 weeks. Patients were given nivolumab as a 240 mg flat dose every two weeks and ipilimumab at 1 mg/kg every six weeks, with both drugs delivered intravenously. Cyclophosphamide 200 mg/m2 was administered intravenously every two weeks, one day before each radiation and immunotherapy administration. Patients took aspirin 300 mg orally once daily for four cycles, starting on cycle 1 day 1. The trial did not randomize participants into treatment groups. Eight patients were included in the translational analysis: three from the first dose cohort and the first five from the second dose cohort.

The time point label of this sample denotes: after trial treatment. Interpreted using the paper, the treatment or condition label stands for: LDRT plus nivolumab, ipilimumab, low-dose cyclophosphamide and aspirin (RACIN trial). The donors came from RACIN, which was a single-arm phase I dose-escalation trial that paired nivolumab and ipilimumab with aspirin, low-dose cyclophosphamide and low-dose radiotherapy. Eligible patients had advanced, TIL-negative solid tumors. Sequencing took place on an Illumina HiSeq 2500. To make first-strand cDNA, Superscript III was used along with a set of TRAV- and TRBV-specific primers so that both the TCRalpha and TCRbeta chains were covered. TCRs were amplified for 15 to 20 PCR cycles with Phusion, using a constant-region primer paired with the adapter attached to the V primers. Isolated mRNA was amplified with the MessageAmp II aRNA Amplification Kit, using a 16-hour in vitro transcription at 37°C. The Dynabeads mRNA DIRECT Purification Kit was used to isolate mRNA for TCR sequencing. A second 25-cycle Phusion PCR added indexed Illumina adapters, and products were purified with AMPure XP beads. The published analysis was carried out like this. Custom Perl scripts pooled TCR sequences encoding the same protein, removed out-of-frame sequences and computed each clonotype's abundance. The analysis excluded TCR sequences that were supported by just one read. Repertoire metrics included Shannon entropy, Gini index, clonality, richness, and frequency of TCRs shared between repertoires. The public reads were quality trimmed at Q25 with fastp and then assembled into clones with MiXCR by TCRdb, keeping productive beta chains. All rows with the same CDR3 protein become a single entry with the most common DNA and genes. The V and J calls were not made by the authors but by TCRdb's processing. This sample gives about 97,000 distinct CDR3 sequences in total; around 21% of them show up just once. The ten largest clones represent approximately 4% of the sample.

Reading from cysteine to phenylalanine, the CDR3 counts 15 amino acids. Here the CDR3 DNA is all that survives: 45 bases in frame from base 1. V loses 2 bases of germline sequence and J loses 1 base, and the interval between the two ends is 11 bases. The CDR1 and CDR2 encoded by the germline V gene (reference sequence) are LGHDT and YNNKEL. This TCR came from a male donor with prostate cancer. The rearrangement joined TRBV3-1 to TRBJ2-5; TRBD2 is a possible D gene, resting on 6 matching bases. Sequenced here: PBMCs, sampled after low-dose radiotherapy plus immunotherapy. CDR3 sequence: CASSQPISGQETQYF. The DNA sequence reads TGTGCCAGCAGCCAACCTATTAGCGGCCAAGAGACCCAGTACTTC.